Each of the 11 T cell receptor beta chains below was sequenced from the same sample in a study of control samples from healthy donors and cancer patients (dated by TCRdb to the early 2020s). Library method: the immunoSEQ multiplex PCR assay. TCRdb mirrors the immuneACCESS table, restricted to in-frame sequences. Some clones are absent from its copies; in checked studies, under half trace to an unresolved V gene, and the reason for the others is unknown. The sample table lists around 150,000 clones, about 94% of them with a count of one. The ten largest clones take up 8.5% of the sample. Sequencing was performed on blood. The receptors come from a woman aged 35 to 49 in good health.

The genes are TRBV4-3 and TRBJ1-5; no reliable D call. Trimming stripped 0 bases from V and 0 bases from J, with 6 bases between. Germline V lookup: CDR1 LGHNA, CDR2 YSLEER. This CDR3 contains 15 residues. The CDR3 sequence is CASSQDWGSNQPQHF. CDR3 bases: TGCGCCAGCAGCCAAGATTGGGGTAGCAATCAGCCCCAGCATTTT.

This chain joins TRBV29-1 and TRBJ1-1, with a weak D call TRBD1 (6 bases). In germline, CDR1 is SQVTM, CDR2 ANQGSEA. Trimming cost V 3 bases and J 2 bases, with 13 bases left between them. This CDR3 is built from 14 residues. This CDR3 reads CSVDISGTNTEAFF. CDR3 bases: TGCAGCGTTGACATAAGTGGGACAAACACTGAAGCTTTCTTT.

The J gene is TRBJ2-7, the V gene TRBV7-8, with D unclear. The CDR3 is made up of 11 amino acids. CDR1 is SGHVS and CDR2 is FQNEAQ in the germline V gene. Trimming left V 2 bases short and J 4 bases short, with 3 bases between. CDR3 DNA: TGTGCCAGCAGCTTAACGTACGAGCAGTACTTC. The encoded protein is CASSLTYEQYF.

The gene calls are TRBV30 and TRBJ1-5, with a tentative D call TRBD1 (5 bases). V was pared by 2 bases and J by 5 bases, with 10 bases between. The germline gives CDR1 GTSNPN, CDR2 SVGIG (reference sequence). The CDR3 is 13 residues long. In DNA form, the CDR3 reads TGTGCCTGGAGTCAGGGAGGGGATCAGCCCCAGCATTTT. It encodes CAWSQGGDQPQHF.

The chain joins TRBV7-9 to TRBJ2-5; 12 bases align to TRBD2. The CDR3 is 16 amino acids. Germline V gene sequence: CDR1 SEHNR, CDR2 FQNEAQ (reference sequence). With 0 bases clipped from V and 6 bases from J, the junction kept 5 bases outside the gene matches. The CDR3 DNA reads as TGTGCCAGCAGCTTAGCCCTAGCGGGAGGGCCTAAGACCCAGTACTTC. Translating it yields CASSLALAGGPKTQYF.

The chain employs TRBV4-1 and TRBJ2-5, with D tentatively TRBD1 or TRBD2 (5 bases each). The CDR3 is made up of 13 amino acids. The germline CDR1 and CDR2 sequences are MGHRA and YSYEKL. The V end lost 3 bases, the J end lost 1 base, and 6 bases lay between the germline ends. CDR3 sequence (DNA): TGCGCCAGCAGCCAGGGGACCCAAGAGACCCAGTACTTC. Translating gives CASSQGTQETQYF.

The chain is built from TRBV4-3 and TRBJ2-6, with 8 bases that match TRBD2. V lost 0 bases, J lost 2 bases, and 3 bases stayed unmatched. The germline CDR1 and CDR2 sequences are LGHNA and YSLEER. The CDR3 loop spans 17 amino acids. CDR3 nucleotide sequence: TGCGCCAGCAGCCAAGATTGGCGGGGGGCTGGGGCCAACGTCCTGACTTTC. Translated: CASSQDWRGAGANVLTF.

J is TRBJ1-6 and V is TRBV9; 9 positions match TRBD1. This CDR3 spans 12 amino acids. CDR1 and CDR2 from the germline V gene are SGDLS and YYNGEE. J gave up 10 bases and V 10 bases, and 6 bases lay outside the gene matches. The CDR3 sequence: CAGGTGTSPLHF. CDR3 DNA sequence: TGTGCCGGAGGGACAGGGACCTCACCCCTCCACTTT.

This chain connects TRBV7-2 to TRBJ2-3; 7 positions match TRBD1. Unmatched junction bases numbered 16, after V lost 7 bases and J lost 6 bases. The CDR3 spans 16 residues. The germline CDR1 and CDR2 sequences are SGHTA and FQGNSA. The CDR3 loop reads CASNLQSGQPLDTQYF. CDR3 in DNA: TGTGCCAGCAACCTTCAATCGGGACAGCCTTTGGATACGCAGTATTTT.

CDR3 bases: TGTGCCACGAGACGGACAGGGGGTTTGAACACTGAAGCTTTCTTT. This encodes CATRRTGGLNTEAFF. This chain joins TRBV21-1 and TRBJ1-1; TRBD1, as called in the table, went unchecked against the DNA. TRBV21-1 is classified as a pseudogene. This CDR3 is built from 15 residues.

The chain has TRBV6-5 and TRBJ1-2, with 8 bases lining up with TRBD1. Germline lookup yields CDR1 MNHEY and CDR2 SVGAGI. The CDR3 has 14 residues. The trim removed 7 bases at V and 8 bases at J, leaving 12 bases unmatched. CDR3 residues: CASTTDRAPSGYTF. The DNA of the CDR3 is TGTGCCAGCACGACGGACAGGGCTCCCAGCGGCTACACCTTC.